This TCR beta chain was documented in a study of cytomegalovirus exposure and HLA in healthy donors. The study's findings and limits: Later analysis demonstrated an association between a missense DCLRE1C variant and TCR beta V- and J-gene trimming. Later work found most CMV-associated TCR beta chains apparently HLA-restricted. Across donors, presence/absence analyses took sequencing depth to be roughly uniform.

In nominal health when sampled, donors likely had unrecorded immune exposures nonetheless. Note on this clone: The antigen remains unidentified.

Germline trimming cut 3 bases from V and 3 bases from J; bases unmatched to any gene: 6. Germline CDR1 reads SGHRS; CDR2 reads YFSETQ. The CDR3 spans 14 residues. PCR was performed using 60 Vbeta and 13 Jbeta primers. Generated by immunoSEQ multiplex PCR, the TCRdb table keeps only in-frame clones and is missing some. Of about 160,000 clones in the sample, more than 70% are singletons; the top ten hold around 1.4%. Sequencing was done on a sample of PBMCs. This chain connects TRBV5-1 to TRBJ2-7, with 7 bases identical to TRBD1. The receptor was isolated from a man aged 55 to 69 in good health and CMV-seronegative. The CDR3 sequence: CASSSDRRLYEQYF. The CDR3 nucleotides are TGCGCCAGCAGCTCGGACAGGAGACTCTACGAGCAGTACTTC.